The 2 T cell receptor beta chains given below trace back to one sample, sequenced in a study of blood T cell repertoires in COVID-19. Produced via immunoSEQ multiplex PCR; TCRdb's table is partial and in-frame only. The table shows 50,000 or so clones, with approximately 90% occurring only once. Sequencing was done on a sample of peripheral blood. These receptors were collected from a man of 80 years or more with acute or convalescent COVID-19.

The table lists this clone with a count of one. The chain joins TRBV7-9 to TRBJ1-4; 10 bases align to TRBD1. V trimming: 4 bases; J trimming: 5 bases; junction bases outside the gene matches: 10. The CDR3 totals 17 residues. Germline CDR1 is SEHNR and CDR2 is FQNEAQ (reference sequence). CDR3 bases: TGTGCCAGCAGCTCGCCGGGACAGGGGTCTTCAAATGAAAAACTGTTTTTT. Its translation is CASSSPGQGSSNEKLFF.

The V call is TRBV6-5, the J call TRBJ2-7, with 9 bases lining up with TRBD2. V lost 9 bases to trimming and J lost 0 bases; unmatched junction nucleotides: 6. This CDR3 contains 14 residues. In germline, CDR1 is MNHEY, CDR2 SVGAGI. CDR3: CASFSGGSSYEQYF. In nucleotides, the CDR3 is TGTGCCAGTTTTAGCGGGGGAAGCTCCTACGAGCAGTACTTC.